The source of this TCR beta chain is a study of Tregs in tolerant kidney transplant recipients. Libraries were prepared by immunoSEQ multiplex PCR; TCRdb keeps only in-frame clonotypes and omits some of them. The table records 50,000 or so clones, about 90% of them present only once. The nonmyeloablative bone marrow transplants came from related graft donors, with transient mixed chimerism. The germline CDR1 and CDR2 sequences are SGDLS and YYNGEE. CDR3 size: 14 residues. Trimming took 3 bases from V and 1 from J, leaving 9 bases between them. This clonotype was obtained from a human patient who received a combined kidney and bone marrow transplant. The graft donor may have contributed some T cells. The sequencing here drew on CD8+ T cells from blood (PBMCs), taken 24 months after the transplant. This chain connects TRBV9 to TRBJ2-3; D may be TRBD2 (7 bases). CDR3 loop: CASSEGGGTDTQYF. The CDR3 DNA sequence: TGTGCCAGCAGCGAGGGGGGGGGCACAGATACGCAGTATTTT.